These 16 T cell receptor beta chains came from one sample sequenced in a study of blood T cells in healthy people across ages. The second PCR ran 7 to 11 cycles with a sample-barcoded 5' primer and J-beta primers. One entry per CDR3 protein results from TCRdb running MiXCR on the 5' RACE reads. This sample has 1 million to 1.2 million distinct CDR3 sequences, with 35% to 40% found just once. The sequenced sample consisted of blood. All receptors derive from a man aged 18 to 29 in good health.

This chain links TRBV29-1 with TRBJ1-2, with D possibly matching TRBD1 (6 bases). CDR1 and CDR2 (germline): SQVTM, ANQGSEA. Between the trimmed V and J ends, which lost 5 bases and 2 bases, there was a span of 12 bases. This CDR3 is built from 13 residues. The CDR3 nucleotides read TGCAGCGTTCGCCAAGGGGGGAACTATGGCTACACCTTC. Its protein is CSVRQGGNYGYTF.

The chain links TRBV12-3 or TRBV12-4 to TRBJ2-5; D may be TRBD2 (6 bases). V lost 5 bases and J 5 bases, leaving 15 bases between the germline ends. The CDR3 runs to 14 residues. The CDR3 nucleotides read TGTGCCAGCAGTCCAGACTGGGGGGTGGAGACCCAGTACTTC. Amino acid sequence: CASSPDWGVETQYF.

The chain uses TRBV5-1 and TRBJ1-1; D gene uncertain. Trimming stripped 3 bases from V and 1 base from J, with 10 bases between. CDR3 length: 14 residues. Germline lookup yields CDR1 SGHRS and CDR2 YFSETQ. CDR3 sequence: CASSSTVGNTEAFF. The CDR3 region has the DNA TGCGCCAGCAGCTCGACGGTGGGGAACACTGAAGCTTTCTTT.

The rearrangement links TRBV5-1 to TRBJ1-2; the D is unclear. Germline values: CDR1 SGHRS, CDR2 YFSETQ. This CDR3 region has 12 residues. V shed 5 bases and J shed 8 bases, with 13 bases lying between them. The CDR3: CASRTENGGYTF. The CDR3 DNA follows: TGCGCCAGCAGAACTGAGAACGGGGGCTACACCTTC.

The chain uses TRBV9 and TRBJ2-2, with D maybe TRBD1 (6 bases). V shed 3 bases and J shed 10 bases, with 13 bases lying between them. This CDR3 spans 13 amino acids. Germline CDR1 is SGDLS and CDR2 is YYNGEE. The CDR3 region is CASSGSDRKELFF. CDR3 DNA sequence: TGTGCCAGCAGCGGGTCGGACAGAAAGGAGCTGTTTTTT.

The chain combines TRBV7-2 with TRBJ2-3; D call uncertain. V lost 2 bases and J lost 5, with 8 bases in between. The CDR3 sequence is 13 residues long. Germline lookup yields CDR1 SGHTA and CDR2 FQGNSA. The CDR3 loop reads CASSLSEGDTQYF. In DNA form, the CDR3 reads TGTGCCAGCAGCTTAAGCGAAGGAGATACGCAGTATTTT.

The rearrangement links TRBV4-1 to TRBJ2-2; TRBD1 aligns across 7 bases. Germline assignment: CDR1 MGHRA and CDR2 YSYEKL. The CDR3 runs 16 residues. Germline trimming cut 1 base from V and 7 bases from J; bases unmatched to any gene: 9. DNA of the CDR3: TGCGCCAGCAGCCAAGTTCGCAGGGGGTATGACGGGGAGCTGTTTTTT. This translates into CASSQVRRGYDGELFF.

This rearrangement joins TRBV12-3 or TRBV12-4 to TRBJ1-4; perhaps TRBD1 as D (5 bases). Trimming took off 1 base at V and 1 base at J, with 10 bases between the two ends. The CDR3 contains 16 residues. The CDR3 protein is CASSLGDQRTNEKLFF. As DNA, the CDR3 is TGTGCCAGCAGTTTAGGGGACCAGAGAACTAATGAAAAACTGTTTTTT.

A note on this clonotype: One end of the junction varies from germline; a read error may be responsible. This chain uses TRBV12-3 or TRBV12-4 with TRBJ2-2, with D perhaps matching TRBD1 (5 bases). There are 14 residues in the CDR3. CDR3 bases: TGTGCCAGCAGTGTCCGACTGGACACCAGGGAGCTGTTTTTT. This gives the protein CASSVRLDTRELFF.

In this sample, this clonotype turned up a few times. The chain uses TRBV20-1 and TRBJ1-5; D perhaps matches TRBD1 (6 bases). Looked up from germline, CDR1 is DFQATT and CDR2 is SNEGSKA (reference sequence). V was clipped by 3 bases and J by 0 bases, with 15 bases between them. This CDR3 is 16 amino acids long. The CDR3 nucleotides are TGCAGTGCTAGGGCCCTTAGGGGGGATAGCAATCAGCCCCAGCATTTT. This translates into CSARALRGDSNQPQHF.

CDR3 DNA sequence: TGTGCCAGCAGTTTAGTAGCGGGGGGCTTAGTGAGCACAGATACGCAGTATTTT. Its translation: CASSLVAGGLVSTDTQYF. V is TRBV12-3 or TRBV12-4 and J is TRBJ2-3; 10 nucleotides agree with TRBD2. CDR3 size: 18 residues. Unmatched junction bases numbered 7, after V lost 1 base and J lost 0 bases.

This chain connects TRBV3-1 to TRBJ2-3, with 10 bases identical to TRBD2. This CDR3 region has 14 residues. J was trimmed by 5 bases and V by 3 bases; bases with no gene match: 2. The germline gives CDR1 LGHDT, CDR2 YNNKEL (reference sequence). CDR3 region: CASSQGTSEDTQYF. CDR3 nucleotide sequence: TGTGCCAGCAGCCAGGGGACTAGCGAAGATACGCAGTATTTT.

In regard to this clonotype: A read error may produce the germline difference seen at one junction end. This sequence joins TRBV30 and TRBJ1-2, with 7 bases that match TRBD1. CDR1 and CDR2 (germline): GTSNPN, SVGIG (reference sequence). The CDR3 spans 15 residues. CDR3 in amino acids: CAWSRRQGWNYGHTF. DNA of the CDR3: TGTGCCTGGAGCCGTCGACAGGGTTGGAACTATGGCCACACCTTC.

The CDR3, as DNA: TGTGCCAGCAGTACCGGGGGGGCGGAGACTGAAGCTTTCTTT. Its protein is CASSTGGAETEAFF. The chain combines TRBV9 with TRBJ1-1, with D perhaps TRBD1 (6 bases). CDR1 and CDR2 (germline): SGDLS, YYNGEE. Trimming pared 5 bases from V and 5 bases from J, leaving 16 bases between. This CDR3 has 14 amino acids.

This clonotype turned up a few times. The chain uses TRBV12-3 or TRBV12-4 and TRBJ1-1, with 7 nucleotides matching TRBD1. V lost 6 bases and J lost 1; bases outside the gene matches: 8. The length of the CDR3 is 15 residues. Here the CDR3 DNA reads TGTGCCAGCAGCTATACCACAGGGGCGAACACTGAAGCTTTCTTT. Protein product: CASSYTTGANTEAFF.

The CDR3 DNA reads as TGCGCCAGCGGCCGGGACACCAAAGAGACCCAGTACTTC. Protein sequence: CASGRDTKETQYF. The chain employs TRBV5-1 and TRBJ2-5, with a tentative D call TRBD1 (6 bases). Germline lookup yields CDR1 SGHRS and CDR2 YFSETQ. V shed 7 bases and J shed 3 bases, with 13 bases lying between them. This CDR3 has 13 residues.